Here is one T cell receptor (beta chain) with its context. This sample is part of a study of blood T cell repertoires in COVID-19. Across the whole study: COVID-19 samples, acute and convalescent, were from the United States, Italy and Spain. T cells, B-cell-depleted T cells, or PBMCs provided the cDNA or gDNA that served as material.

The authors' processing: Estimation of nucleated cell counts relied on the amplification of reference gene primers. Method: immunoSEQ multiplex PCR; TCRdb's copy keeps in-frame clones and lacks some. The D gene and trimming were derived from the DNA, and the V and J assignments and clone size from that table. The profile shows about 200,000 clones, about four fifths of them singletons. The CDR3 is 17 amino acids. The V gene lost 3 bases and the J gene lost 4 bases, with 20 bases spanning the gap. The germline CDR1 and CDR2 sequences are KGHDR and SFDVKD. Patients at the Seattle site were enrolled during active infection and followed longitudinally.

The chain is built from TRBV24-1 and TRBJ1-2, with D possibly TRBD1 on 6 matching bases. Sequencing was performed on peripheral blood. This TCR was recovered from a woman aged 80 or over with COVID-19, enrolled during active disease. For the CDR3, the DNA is TGTGCCACCAGTGATACCCGTACGGGACAAGGGGTCTATGGCTACACCTTC. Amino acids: CATSDTRTGQGVYGYTF.